This T cell receptor (beta chain) came from a study of T cell responses to AZD1222 COVID-19 vaccine. Across the study: Analysis merged second doses at about 4 or about 12 weeks.

Only in-frame clones appear in the TCRdb table, and some are missing; sequencing was by immunoSEQ multiplex PCR. The top ten hold less than 3% of the sample, which has 150,000 to 200,000 clones, just over 90% seen once. Details on this clone: What it binds is not known.

Whole-study findings and limits: White British donors predominated, females outnumbered males, and clonal diversity was possibly underestimated.

Trimming left V 4 bases short and J 0 bases short, with 6 bases between. The germline V gene has CDR1 SEHNR and CDR2 FQNEAQ (reference sequence). This CDR3 region has 13 residues. The sample consisted of peripheral blood, taken on day 0 of AZD1222 vaccination. The chain is built from TRBV7-9 and TRBJ1-1; D not certain. The receptor was derived from an adult in good health. CDR3 sequence reads: CASSYLMNTEAFF. For the CDR3, the DNA is TGTGCCAGCAGCTATCTTATGAACACTGAAGCTTTCTTT.